These 8 T cell receptor beta chains originate from one sample sequenced in a study of blood T cell repertoires in COVID-19. Profiled with immunoSEQ multiplex PCR; TCRdb holds only in-frame clones, not every one. This sample carries fewer than 200,000 clones, 70% to 90% of them seen once, and the ten largest clones take about 3%. The sequencing input was peripheral blood. The receptors here all came from a middle-aged man with active or convalescent COVID-19.

The genes are TRBV29-1 and TRBJ2-7; D perhaps matches TRBD2 (5 bases). V gave up 3 bases and J gave up 3 bases, with 18 bases separating them. The length of the CDR3 is 15 residues. Per germline, CDR1 SQVTM and CDR2 ANQGSEA. CDR3 in DNA: TGCAGCGTTGAGGGAACGCCTGGAGGCTTCTACGAGCAGTACTTC. Translating gives CSVEGTPGGFYEQYF.

This clone showed up just a few times. The CDR3 sequence: CASSEDLFHGYTF. DNA of the CDR3: TGTGCCAGCAGTGAGGACTTATTCCATGGCTACACCTTC. This chain joins TRBV2 and TRBJ1-2; D gene ambiguous. The CDR3 contains 13 residues. The germline gives CDR1 SNHLY, CDR2 FYNNEI. Trimming cost V 3 bases and J 6 bases, with 11 bases left between them.

The gene calls are TRBV3-1 (or the pseudogene TRBV3-2) and TRBJ1-3; D is unresolved. The CDR3 consists of 16 residues. Germline V gene data show CDR1 as LGHDT and CDR2 as YNNKEL (reference sequence). Deletions cut 4 bases from V and 0 bases from J, with 13 bases between. As DNA, the CDR3 is TGTGCCAGCAGCCCTTCCCTACGCATCTCTGGAAACACCATATATTTT. This gives the protein CASSPSLRISGNTIYF.

This clone has ten or more counts. The V gene is TRBV6-2 or TRBV6-3, the J gene TRBJ2-7; TRBD1 might be the D (6 bases). The CDR3 runs to 16 residues. Germline V gene data show CDR1 as MNHEY and CDR2 as SVGEGT. Trimming stripped 2 bases from V and 3 bases from J, with 17 bases between. CDR3 residues: CASSYRGIGADYEQYF. Here the CDR3 DNA reads TGTGCCAGCAGTTACAGGGGGATAGGGGCGGACTACGAGCAGTACTTC.

The chain employs TRBV30 and TRBJ1-2, with 8 bases fitting TRBD1. Germline V gives CDR1 GTSNPN, CDR2 SVGIG (reference sequence). This CDR3 has 13 residues. J was trimmed by 4 bases and V by 6 bases; bases with no gene match: 7. The CDR3: CACPRGHGYGYTF. The CDR3 coding sequence is TGTGCCTGCCCCAGGGGGCATGGCTATGGCTACACCTTC.

The CDR3 is CASIFGQNQPQHF. The DNA for the CDR3 is TGTGCCAGCATATTTGGACAGAATCAGCCCCAGCATTTT. This sequence joins TRBV6-5 and TRBJ1-5, with D perhaps matching TRBD1 (6 bases). The CDR3 spans 13 residues. Trimming removed 7 bases at V and 4 bases at J, with 11 bases between. Germline CDR1 reads MNHEY; CDR2 reads SVGAGI.

This clone was picked up a small number of times. The chain recombines TRBV20-1 with TRBJ2-7; D gene unclear. Germline assignment: CDR1 DFQATT and CDR2 SNEGSKA (reference sequence). The CDR3 contains 11 residues. The CDR3 DNA is TGCAGCACACGCGCTGGGCACGAGCAGTACTTC. Translated: CSTRAGHEQYF.

V usage is TRBV29-1 and J usage is TRBJ2-7; 8 bases are shared with TRBD1. The V gene end was trimmed by 6 bases and the J gene end by 0 bases; junction bases not matched to a gene: 7. Germline CDR1 SQVTM, CDR2 ANQGSEA. The CDR3 has 14 amino acids. CDR3 amino acids: CSVRQGFSSYEQYF. The CDR3 DNA is TGCAGCGTGAGACAGGGGTTTAGCTCCTACGAGCAGTACTTC.